This TCR beta chain was found in a study of T cell responses to AZD1222 COVID-19 vaccine. Study findings and constraints: AZD1222 recipients seropositive at baseline numbered only five to seven. Clonal diversity may have been underestimated in mostly white British donors. Spike-wide coverage was observed for vaccine-associated CD4 TCRs, with dominant responses at 160-218 and 743-854.

Method: immunoSEQ multiplex PCR; TCRdb's copy keeps in-frame clones and lacks some. The sample lists approximately 150,000 clones, less than 95% occurring once. The CDR3 has 17 amino acids. CDR1 is SGHNT, CDR2 YYREEE, per germline (reference sequence). V dropped 4 bases and J dropped 1; count of bases not matched to a gene: 11. In the case of this clone: Antigen: not known.

The material was peripheral blood, obtained 28 days after the second dose of the MenACWY control vaccine. The V call is TRBV5-4, the J call TRBJ1-3; 7 bases match TRBD1. The receptor was isolated from an adult who received the MenACWY meningococcal vaccine as a control. CDR3 DNA sequence: TGTGCCAGCAGCACAATGAGACAGGGTCTTTCTGGAAACACCATATATTTT. It specifies CASSTMRQGLSGNTIYF.